The entry that follows covers one T cell receptor beta chain sequence. This sample stems from a study of shared T cell receptors in the human thymus. CDR3 length equals 16 residues. Germline loops: CDR1 SGHAT, CDR2 FQNNGV. With 8 bases removed from V and 8 bases from J, the gap between germline ends came to 27 bases. Using immunoSEQ multiplex PCR, the repertoire was profiled, and TCRdb retains in-frame clones only, with some absent. The sample lists hundreds of thousands of clones; roughly 85% were seen once. Another study also made use of these data, one on human thymus T cells. As reported in that work: Samples came from healthy Finnish infants during open corrective cardiac surgery. Thymus was obtained from resections taken during corrective heart surgery. It looked as if thymic and blood repertoires used V and J genes in a biased way. Reports from related research described highly overlapping thymic repertoires among unrelated individuals.

The sample was thymocytes. V and J are TRBV11-2 and TRBJ1-2, with unresolved D. This TCR came from a girl under three years old with a congenital heart defect. The CDR3 reads CASDSPAVPDNLGYTF. The DNA of the CDR3 is TGTGCCAGCGACTCTCCGGCCGTGCCAGATAATTTAGGCTACACCTTC.